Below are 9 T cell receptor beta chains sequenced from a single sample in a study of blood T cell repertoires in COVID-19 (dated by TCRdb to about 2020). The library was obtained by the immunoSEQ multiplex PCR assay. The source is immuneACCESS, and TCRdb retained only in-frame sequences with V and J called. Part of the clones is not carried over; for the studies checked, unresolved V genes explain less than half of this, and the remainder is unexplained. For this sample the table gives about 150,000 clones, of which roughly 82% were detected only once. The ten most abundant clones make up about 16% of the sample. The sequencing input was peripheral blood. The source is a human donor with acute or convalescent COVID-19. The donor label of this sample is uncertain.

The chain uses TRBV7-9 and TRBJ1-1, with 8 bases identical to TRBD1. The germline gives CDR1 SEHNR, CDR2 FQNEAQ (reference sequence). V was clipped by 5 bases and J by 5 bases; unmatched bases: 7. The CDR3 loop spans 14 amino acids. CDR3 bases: TGTGCCAGCAGCCCTCGGACAGGGAGGACTGAAGCTTTCTTT. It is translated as CASSPRTGRTEAFF.

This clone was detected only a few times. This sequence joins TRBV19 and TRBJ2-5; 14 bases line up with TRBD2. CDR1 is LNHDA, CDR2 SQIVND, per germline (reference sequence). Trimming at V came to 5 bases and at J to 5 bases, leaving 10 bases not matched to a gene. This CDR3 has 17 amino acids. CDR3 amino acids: CASSLGLAGAAGETQYF. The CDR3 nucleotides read TGTGCCAGTAGTTTGGGACTAGCGGGGGCGGCAGGGGAGACCCAGTACTTC.

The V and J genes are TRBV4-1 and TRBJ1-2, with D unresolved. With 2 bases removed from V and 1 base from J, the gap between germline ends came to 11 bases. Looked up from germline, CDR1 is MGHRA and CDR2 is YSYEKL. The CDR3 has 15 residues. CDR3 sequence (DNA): TGCGCCAGCAGCCAAACCGGAACAGTTAACTATGGCTACACCTTC. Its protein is CASSQTGTVNYGYTF.

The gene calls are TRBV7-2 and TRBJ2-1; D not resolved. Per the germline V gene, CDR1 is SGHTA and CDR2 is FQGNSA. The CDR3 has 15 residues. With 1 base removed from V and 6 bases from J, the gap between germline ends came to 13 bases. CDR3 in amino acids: CASSLGNAWSNEQFF. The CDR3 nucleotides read TGTGCCAGCAGCTTAGGCAATGCGTGGTCCAATGAGCAGTTCTTC.

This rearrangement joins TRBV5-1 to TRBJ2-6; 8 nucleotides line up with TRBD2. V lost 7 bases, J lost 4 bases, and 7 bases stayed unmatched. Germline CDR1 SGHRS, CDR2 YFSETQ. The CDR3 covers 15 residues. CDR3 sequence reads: CASGGGFVGANVLTF. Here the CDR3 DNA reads TGCGCCAGCGGCGGGGGGTTTGTCGGGGCCAACGTCCTGACTTTC.

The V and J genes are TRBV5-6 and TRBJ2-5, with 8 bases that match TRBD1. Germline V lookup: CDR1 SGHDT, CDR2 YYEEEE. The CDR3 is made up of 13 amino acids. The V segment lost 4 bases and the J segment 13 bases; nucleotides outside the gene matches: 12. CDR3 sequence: CASSPWTGSTSYF. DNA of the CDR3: TGTGCCAGCAGCCCCTGGACAGGGTCTACGTCGTACTTC.

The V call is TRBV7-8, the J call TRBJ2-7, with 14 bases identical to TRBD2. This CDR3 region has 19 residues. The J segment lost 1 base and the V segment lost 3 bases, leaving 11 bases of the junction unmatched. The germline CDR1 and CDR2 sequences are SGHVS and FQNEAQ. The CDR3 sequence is CASSFGTSGGIHRSYEQYF. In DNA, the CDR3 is TGTGCCAGCAGCTTTGGGACTAGCGGGGGAATCCATAGGTCCTACGAGCAGTACTTC.

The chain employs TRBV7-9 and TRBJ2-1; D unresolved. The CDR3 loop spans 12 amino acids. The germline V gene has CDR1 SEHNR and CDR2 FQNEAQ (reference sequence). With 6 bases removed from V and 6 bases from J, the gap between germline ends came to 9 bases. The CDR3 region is CASRYQVNEQFF. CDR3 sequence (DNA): TGTGCCAGCAGGTACCAGGTCAATGAGCAGTTCTTC.

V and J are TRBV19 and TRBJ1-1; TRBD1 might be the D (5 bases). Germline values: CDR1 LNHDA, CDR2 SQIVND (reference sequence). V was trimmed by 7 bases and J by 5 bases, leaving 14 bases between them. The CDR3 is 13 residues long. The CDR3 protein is CASNIHAGTEAFF. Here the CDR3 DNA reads TGTGCCAGTAACATACACGCAGGGACTGAAGCTTTCTTT.